The 24 T cell receptor beta chains presented below share a single source sample, sequenced in a study of neurological immune-mediated disorders. Via MiXCR, TCRdb re-called the 5' RACE reads, giving one row per CDR3 protein. The data contain more than 45,000 distinct CDR3 sequences, about 2.5% of them singletons. The specimen sequenced was PBMCs. These receptors were taken from a man aged 45-65 years with multiple sclerosis.

Many counts were recorded for this clonotype. This chain links TRBV10-3 with TRBJ2-1; the match to TRBD2 covers 7 bases. The CDR3 has 12 amino acids. The ends lost 10 bases at V and 8 bases at J; junction bases unmatched: 8. Germline CDR1 ENHRY, CDR2 SYGVKD. The CDR3 nucleotides read TGTGCCACCGGGGACTACGGGGATGAGCAGTTCTTC. Protein product: CATGDYGDEQFF.

The sample holds many counts of this clonotype. This chain joins TRBV7-2 and TRBJ2-3, with 8 bases lining up with TRBD2. V shed 3 bases and J 5 bases; nucleotides not matched to a gene: 7. The CDR3 has 15 residues. Germline CDR1 is SGHTA and CDR2 is FQGNSA. CDR3 sequence (DNA): TGTGCCAGCAGCTTCAACGGGGGGGGTGGAGATACGCAGTATTTT. As protein: CASSFNGGGGDTQYF.

This clonotype was seen ten or more times. The J gene is TRBJ2-3, the V gene TRBV5-1, with 7 positions matching TRBD2. CDR3 size: 14 residues. Germline values: CDR1 SGHRS, CDR2 YFSETQ. Losses at the gene ends were 3 bases for V and 5 bases for J; bases not matched to a gene: 6. CDR3 nucleotide sequence: TGCGCCAGCAGCTCGGGGGGTACCTTAGATACGCAGTATTTT. It specifies CASSSGGTLDTQYF.

This clonotype was seen ten or more times. The gene calls are TRBV20-1 and TRBJ2-1; 11 bases match TRBD2. The V and J ends lost 0 bases and 1 base, in that order; junction bases with no gene match: 11. CDR3 length: 19 amino acids. Looked up from germline, CDR1 is DFQATT and CDR2 is SNEGSKA (reference sequence). The CDR3 here is CSARDETFLAGGSYNEQFF. Written as DNA, the CDR3 is TGCAGTGCTAGAGACGAAACCTTCCTAGCGGGGGGTTCCTACAATGAGCAGTTCTTC.

This clonotype was picked up many times. This chain uses TRBV7-2 with TRBJ2-7; no reliable D call. Germline CDR1 is SGHTA and CDR2 is FQGNSA. The CDR3 extends over 15 amino acids. V was trimmed by 5 bases and J by 0 bases, leaving 14 bases between them. CDR3 residues: CASSASAVPSYEQYF. CDR3 nucleotide sequence: TGTGCCAGCAGCGCCAGCGCGGTCCCCTCCTACGAGCAGTACTTC.

This clonotype was observed at least ten times. The chain carries TRBV6-2 or TRBV6-3 and TRBJ2-4, with 10 bases aligning to TRBD1. V lost 2 bases, J lost 0 bases, and 7 bases stayed unmatched. CDR3 length: 18 amino acids. CDR1 is MNHEY, CDR2 SVGEGT, per germline. This chain's CDR3 is CASSYLGQGLVAKNIQYF. In DNA form, the CDR3 reads TGTGCCAGCAGTTACCTGGGACAGGGGCTTGTAGCCAAAAACATTCAGTACTTC.

Ten or more counts support this clonotype. The chain has TRBV29-1 and TRBJ1-2; TRBD1 agrees at 9 bases. This CDR3 is built from 15 residues. CDR1 SQVTM and CDR2 ANQGSEA come from the germline V gene. V was clipped by 6 bases and J by 5 bases; unmatched bases: 13. CDR3 loop: CSVARGTGGEYGYTF. CDR3 sequence (DNA): TGCAGCGTCGCCCGCGGTACAGGGGGCGAATATGGCTACACCTTC.

This clonotype was seen at least ten times. V usage is TRBV4-1 and J usage is TRBJ2-5, with 9 bases matching TRBD2. The germline V gene encodes CDR1 MGHRA and CDR2 YSYEKL. This CDR3 comprises 15 residues. Unmatched junction bases numbered 9, after V lost 6 bases and J lost 4 bases. In nucleotides, the CDR3 is TGCGCCAGCAGGATTAGCGGGGGCCGAGGAGAGACCCAGTACTTC. Residues: CASRISGGRGETQYF.

This clonotype was recorded at least ten times. At one of its ends the junction is not consistent with the germline gene, which may arise from a read error. J is TRBJ1-5 and V is TRBV5-5, with 7 positions matching TRBD1. The CDR3 length is 15 residues. From germline, CDR1 is SGHKS and CDR2 YYEKEE (reference sequence). CDR3 nucleotides: TGTGCCAGCAGTCCTACAGGGGACGTCAATCGGCCCCAGCATTTT. This translates into CASSPTGDVNRPQHF.

This clonotype occurred many times. J is TRBJ2-5 and V is TRBV6-1, with a tentative D call TRBD1 (5 bases). The CDR3 runs to 11 residues. CDR1 is MNHNS, CDR2 SASEGT, per germline. The V end lost 9 bases, the J end lost 2 bases, and 7 bases lay between the germline ends. The CDR3 region is CARTEQETQYF. CDR3 bases: TGTGCCAGGACAGAACAAGAGACCCAGTACTTC.

This clonotype was seen repeatedly, ten times or more. The V gene is TRBV24-1, the J gene TRBJ2-2; D is undetermined. The germline V and J ends were trimmed by 5 bases and 8 bases, with 5 bases remaining between them. Germline CDR1 is KGHDR and CDR2 is SFDVKD. The CDR3 contains 11 residues. The CDR3 reads CATSAVGELFF. The CDR3 DNA sequence: TGTGCCACCAGTGCTGTAGGGGAGCTGTTTTTT.

This clonotype was found many times. The genes are TRBV7-2 and TRBJ1-2, with D unclear. There are 15 residues in the CDR3. Germline V gene sequence: CDR1 SGHTA, CDR2 FQGNSA. V was clipped by 4 bases and J by 5 bases, with 17 bases between them. The CDR3 bases are TGTGCCAGCAGCTCGTCGGGCAGGATCGGGTATGGCTACACCTTC. This codes for CASSSSGRIGYGYTF.

This clonotype was observed many times. CDR3 nucleotides: TGTGCCAGCAGCGTAGAAGGGCGGGGGGCCTACGGAGAGACCCAGTACTTC. This translates into CASSVEGRGAYGETQYF. This chain uses TRBV9 with TRBJ2-5; 8 bases line up with TRBD2. The length of the CDR3 is 17 residues. Germline V gene data show CDR1 as SGDLS and CDR2 as YYNGEE. V shed 0 bases, J shed 4 bases, and the junction held 11 bases outside the gene matches.

This clonotype was seen at least ten times. The genes are TRBV30 and TRBJ1-2; D is unresolved. Trimming cost V 3 bases and J 8 bases, with 7 bases left between them. The CDR3 is made up of 10 amino acids. The germline V gene encodes CDR1 GTSNPN and CDR2 SVGIG (reference sequence). The CDR3 spells CAWRRAGYTF. The CDR3 DNA reads TGTGCCTGGAGGAGGGCAGGCTACACCTTC.

The chain combines TRBV2 with TRBJ1-1, with D perhaps TRBD1 (5 bases). CDR1 and CDR2 from the germline V gene are SNHLY and FYNNEI. The ends were cut back, 3 bases at V and 3 bases at J, with 8 bases in the middle. This CDR3 contains 13 residues. DNA of the CDR3: TGTGCCAGCAGTGACAGGGAGGACACTGAAGCTTTCTTT. Protein product: CASSDREDTEAFF.

To note about this clonotype: Germline and junction disagree at one end, which may indicate a read error. This chain uses TRBV29-1 with TRBJ2-2; D may match TRBD1 or TRBD2 (5 bases each). The CDR3 sequence is 14 residues long. In germline, CDR1 is SQVTM, CDR2 ANQGSEA. CDR3 sequence: CSVDGGMNTGEPFF. As DNA, the CDR3 is TGCAGCGTTGATGGGGGTATGAACACCGGGGAGCCGTTTTTT.

This clonotype was counted a few times. The chain carries TRBV7-2 and TRBJ1-4, with D unresolved. Germline CDR1 and CDR2: SGHTA and FQGNSA. Trimming stripped 0 bases from V and 7 bases from J, with 6 bases between. The length of the CDR3 is 13 residues. The CDR3, as DNA: TGTGCCAGCAGCTTAGCCCAGGTTGAAAAACTGTTTTTT. Its protein is CASSLAQVEKLFF.

This clonotype was detected many times. The CDR3 loop is CSVEVNPFSYEQYF. CDR3 DNA sequence: TGCAGCGTTGAAGTAAACCCGTTCTCCTACGAGCAGTACTTC. V and J are TRBV29-1 and TRBJ2-7; D gene unclear. The germline V gene has CDR1 SQVTM and CDR2 ANQGSEA. V was pared by 1 base and J by 0 bases, with 10 bases between. This CDR3 region has 14 residues.

In its sample, this clonotype was seen many times. This rearrangement joins TRBV7-8 to TRBJ2-5; a weak D match, TRBD2 (6 bases). The CDR3 extends over 15 amino acids. From germline, CDR1 is SGHVS and CDR2 FQNEAQ. The V and J ends lost 3 bases and 2 bases respectively, with 13 bases between them. The CDR3 spells CASSLGGTAQETQYF. CDR3 sequence (DNA): TGTGCCAGCAGCTTGGGCGGGACGGCTCAAGAGACCCAGTACTTC.

This clonotype was picked up many times. V and J are TRBV7-2 and TRBJ2-3; D ambiguous. This CDR3 comprises 16 residues. Looked up from germline, CDR1 is SGHTA and CDR2 is FQGNSA. V lost 2 bases and J lost 5, with 17 bases in between. CDR3 region: CASSLSIRATQDTQYF. The CDR3, as DNA: TGTGCCAGCAGCTTATCGATACGGGCAACACAAGATACGCAGTATTTT.

This clonotype appeared many times. Here the CDR3 reads CASRGQVTYEQYF. CDR3 sequence (DNA): TGTGCCAGCAGAGGACAGGTTACATACGAGCAGTACTTC. This chain links TRBV6-2 or TRBV6-3 with TRBJ2-7, with TRBD1 matching over 7 bases. V lost 6 bases, J lost 4 bases, and 6 bases stayed unmatched. Germline CDR1 and CDR2: MNHEY and SVGEGT. The CDR3 has 13 residues.

This clonotype was picked up many times. This chain connects TRBV7-2 to TRBJ2-3, with a tentative D call TRBD2 (6 bases). Trimming took off 5 bases at V and 8 bases at J, with 20 bases between the two ends. CDR1 is SGHTA, CDR2 FQGNSA, per germline. The CDR3 has 15 amino acids. Here the CDR3 reads CASSLGGDLSATQYF. In nucleotides, the CDR3 is TGTGCCAGCAGCCTCGGCGGGGATCTCTCGGCTACGCAGTATTTT.

This clonotype was seen ten or more times. The gene calls are TRBV5-1 and TRBJ1-1; D gene unclear. CDR1 and CDR2 from the germline V gene are SGHRS and YFSETQ. The CDR3 contains 13 residues. The V end lost 4 bases, the J end lost 4 bases, and 11 bases lay between the germline ends. The CDR3 sequence is CASSPSGATEAFF. In DNA, the CDR3 is TGCGCCAGCAGCCCGTCTGGTGCCACTGAAGCTTTCTTT. Variable domain in full (rest from reference TRBV5-1 and TRBJ1-1): KAGVTQTPRYLIKTRGQQVTLSCSPISGHRSVSWYQQTPGQGLQFLFEYFSETQRNKGNFPGRFSGRQFSNSRSEMNVSTLELGDSALYLCASSPSGATEAFFGQGTRLTVV.

Ten or more counts support this clonotype. The V call is TRBV19, the J call TRBJ1-3; D not resolved. Trimming cost V 10 bases and J 2 bases, with 9 bases left between them. Per the germline V gene, CDR1 is LNHDA and CDR2 is SQIVND (reference sequence). CDR3 length: 12 amino acids. CDR3 DNA sequence: TGTGCCACCCGACCCACTGGAAACACCATATATTTT. Translated, it gives CATRPTGNTIYF.